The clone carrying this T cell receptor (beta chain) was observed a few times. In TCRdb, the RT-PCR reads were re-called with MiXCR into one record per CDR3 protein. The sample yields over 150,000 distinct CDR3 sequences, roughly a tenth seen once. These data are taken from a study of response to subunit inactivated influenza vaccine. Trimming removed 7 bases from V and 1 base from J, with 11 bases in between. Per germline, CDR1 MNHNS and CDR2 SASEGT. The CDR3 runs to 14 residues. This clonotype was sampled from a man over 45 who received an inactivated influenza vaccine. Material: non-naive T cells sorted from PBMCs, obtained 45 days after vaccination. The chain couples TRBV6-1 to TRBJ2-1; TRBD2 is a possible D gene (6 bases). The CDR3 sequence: CASITEGSYNEQFF. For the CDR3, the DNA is TGTGCCAGCATCACGGAGGGGTCCTACAATGAGCAGTTCTTC.